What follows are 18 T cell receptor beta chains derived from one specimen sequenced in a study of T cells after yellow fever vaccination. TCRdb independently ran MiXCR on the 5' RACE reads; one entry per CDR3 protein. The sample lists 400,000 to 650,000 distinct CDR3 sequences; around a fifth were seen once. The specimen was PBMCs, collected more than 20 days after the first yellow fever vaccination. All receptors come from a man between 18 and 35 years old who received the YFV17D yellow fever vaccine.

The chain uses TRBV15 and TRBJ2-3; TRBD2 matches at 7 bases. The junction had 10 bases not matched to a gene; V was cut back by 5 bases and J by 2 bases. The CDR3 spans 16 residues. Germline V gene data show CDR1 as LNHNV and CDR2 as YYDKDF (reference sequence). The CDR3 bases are TGTGCCACCAGCGGGGGGAAGCGGGGAACCACAGATACGCAGTATTTT. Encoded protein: CATSGGKRGTTDTQYF.

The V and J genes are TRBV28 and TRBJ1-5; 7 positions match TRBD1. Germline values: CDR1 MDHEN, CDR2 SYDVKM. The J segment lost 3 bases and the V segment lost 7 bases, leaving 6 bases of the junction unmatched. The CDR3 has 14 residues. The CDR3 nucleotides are TGTGCCAGCATCTTAACAGGGGACAATCAGCCCCAGCATTTT. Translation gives CASILTGDNQPQHF. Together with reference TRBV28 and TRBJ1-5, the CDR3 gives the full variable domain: DVKVTQSSRYLVKRTGEKVFLECVQDMDHENMFWYRQDPGLGLRLIYFSYDVKMKEKGDIPEGYSVSREKKERFSLILESASTNQTSMYLCASILTGDNQPQHFGDGTRLSIL.

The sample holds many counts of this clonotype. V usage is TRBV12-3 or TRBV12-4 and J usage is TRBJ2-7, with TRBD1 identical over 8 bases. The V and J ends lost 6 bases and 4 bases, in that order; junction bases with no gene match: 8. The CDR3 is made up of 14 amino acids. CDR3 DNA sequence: TGTGCCAGCAGCACCGGGACAGGTTTTTACGAGCAGTACTTC. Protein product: CASSTGTGFYEQYF.

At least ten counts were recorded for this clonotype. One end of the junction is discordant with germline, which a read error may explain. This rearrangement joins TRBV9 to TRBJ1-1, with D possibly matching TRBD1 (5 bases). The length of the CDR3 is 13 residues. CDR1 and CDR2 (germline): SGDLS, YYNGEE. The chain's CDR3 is CASSVGRNTEAFF. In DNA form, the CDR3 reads TGCGCCAGCAGTGTGGGGCGTAACACTGAAGCTTTCTTT.

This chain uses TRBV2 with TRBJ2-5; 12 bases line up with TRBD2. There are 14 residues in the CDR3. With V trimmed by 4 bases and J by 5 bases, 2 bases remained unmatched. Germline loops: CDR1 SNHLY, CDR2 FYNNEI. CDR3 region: CASSGTSGAETQYF. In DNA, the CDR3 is TGTGCCAGCAGTGGGACTAGCGGGGCCGAGACCCAGTACTTC.

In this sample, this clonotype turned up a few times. The CDR3 region has the DNA TGTGCCATCCAGATGCGGAGTTGGGAGACCCAGTACTTC. This sequence encodes CAIQMRSWETQYF. The chain has TRBV10-3 and TRBJ2-5; D gene ambiguous. Germline CDR1 is ENHRY and CDR2 is SYGVKD. V gave up 8 bases and J gave up 5 bases, with 15 bases separating them. The CDR3 has 13 amino acids.

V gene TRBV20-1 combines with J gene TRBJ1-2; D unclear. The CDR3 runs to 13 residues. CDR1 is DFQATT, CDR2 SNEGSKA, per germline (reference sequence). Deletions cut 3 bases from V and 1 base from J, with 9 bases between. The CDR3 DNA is TGCAGTGCTAGGGTGGGGAATAACTATGGCTACACCTTC. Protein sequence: CSARVGNNYGYTF.

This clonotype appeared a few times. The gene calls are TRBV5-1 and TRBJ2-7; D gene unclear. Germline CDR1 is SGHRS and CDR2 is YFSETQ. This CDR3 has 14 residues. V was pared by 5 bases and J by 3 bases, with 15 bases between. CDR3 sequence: CASSPSPDRYEQYF. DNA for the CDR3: TGCGCCAGCAGTCCCTCTCCAGACCGCTACGAGCAGTACTTC.

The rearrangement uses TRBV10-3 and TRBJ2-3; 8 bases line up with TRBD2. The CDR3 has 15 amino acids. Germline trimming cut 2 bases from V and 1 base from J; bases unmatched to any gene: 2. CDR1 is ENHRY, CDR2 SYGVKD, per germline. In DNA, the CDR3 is TGTGCCATCAGTGAGGCGGGGGGCCGCACAGATACGCAGTATTTT. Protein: CAISEAGGRTDTQYF.

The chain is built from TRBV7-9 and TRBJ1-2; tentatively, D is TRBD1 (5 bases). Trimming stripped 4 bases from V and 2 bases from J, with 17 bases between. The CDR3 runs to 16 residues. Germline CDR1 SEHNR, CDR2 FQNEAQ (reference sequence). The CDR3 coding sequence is TGTGCCAGCAGCTCCTCGGGGGTTAGGGTAAACTATGGCTACACCTTC. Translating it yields CASSSSGVRVNYGYTF.

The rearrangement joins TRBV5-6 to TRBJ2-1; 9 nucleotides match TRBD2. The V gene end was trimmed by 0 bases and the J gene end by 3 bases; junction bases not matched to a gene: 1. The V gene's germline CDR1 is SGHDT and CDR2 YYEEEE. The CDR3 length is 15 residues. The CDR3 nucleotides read TGTGCCAGCAGCTTGGCTAGCGGGGTCTACAATGAGCAGTTCTTC. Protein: CASSLASGVYNEQFF.

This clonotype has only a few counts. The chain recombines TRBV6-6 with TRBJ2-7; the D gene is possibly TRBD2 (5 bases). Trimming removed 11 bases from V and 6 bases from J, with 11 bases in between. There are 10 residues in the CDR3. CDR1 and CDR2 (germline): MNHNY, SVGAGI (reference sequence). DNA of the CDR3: TGTGCCGCCGGCGGGCTCGAGCAGTACGTC. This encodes CAAGGLEQYV.

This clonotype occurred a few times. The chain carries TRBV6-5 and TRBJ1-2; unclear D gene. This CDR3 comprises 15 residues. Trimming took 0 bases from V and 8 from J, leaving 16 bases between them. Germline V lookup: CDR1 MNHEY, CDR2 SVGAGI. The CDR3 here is CASSYSISQIGGYTF. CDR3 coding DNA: TGTGCCAGCAGTTACTCGATCTCCCAAATAGGAGGCTACACCTTC.

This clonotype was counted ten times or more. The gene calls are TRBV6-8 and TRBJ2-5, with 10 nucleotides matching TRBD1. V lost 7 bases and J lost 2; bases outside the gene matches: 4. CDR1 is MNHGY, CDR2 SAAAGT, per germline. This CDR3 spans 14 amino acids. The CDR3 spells CASTGQGDQETQYF. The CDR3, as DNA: TGTGCCAGCACCGGACAGGGGGATCAAGAGACCCAGTACTTC.

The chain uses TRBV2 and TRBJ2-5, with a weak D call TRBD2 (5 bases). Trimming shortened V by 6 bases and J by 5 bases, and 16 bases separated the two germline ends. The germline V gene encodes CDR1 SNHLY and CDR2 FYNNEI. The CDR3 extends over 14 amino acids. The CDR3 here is CASSPRGRVETQYF. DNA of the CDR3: TGTGCCAGCAGCCCACGGGGTCGTGTGGAGACCCAGTACTTC.

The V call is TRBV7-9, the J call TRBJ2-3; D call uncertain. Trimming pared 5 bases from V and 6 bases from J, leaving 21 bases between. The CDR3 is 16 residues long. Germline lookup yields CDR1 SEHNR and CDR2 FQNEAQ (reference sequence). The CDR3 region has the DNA TGTGCCAGCAGCCCTCTAAACTGGTCCGCTTTCGATACGCAGTATTTT. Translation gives CASSPLNWSAFDTQYF.

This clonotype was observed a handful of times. The CDR3 region has the DNA TGCGCCAGCAGCCCTATGCAAGGGGACGTCGGGGAGCTGTTTTTT. It translates to CASSPMQGDVGELFF. The chain recombines TRBV5-1 with TRBJ2-2; D may be TRBD1 or TRBD2 (5 bases each). V gave up 4 bases and J gave up 7 bases, with 17 bases separating them. The CDR3 runs to 15 residues. Germline V CDR1 and CDR2: SGHRS, YFSETQ.

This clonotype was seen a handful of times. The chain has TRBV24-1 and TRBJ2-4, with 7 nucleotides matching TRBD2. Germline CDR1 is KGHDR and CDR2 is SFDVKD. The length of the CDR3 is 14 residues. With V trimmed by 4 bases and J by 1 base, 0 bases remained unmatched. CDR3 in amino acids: CATSDGRAKNIQYF. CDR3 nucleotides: TGTGCCACCAGTGACGGGAGGGCCAAAAACATTCAGTACTTC.